This entry lists 20 T cell receptor beta chains sequenced from one sample in a study of cytomegalovirus exposure and HLA in healthy donors. Assay: immunoSEQ multiplex PCR; the TCRdb copy retains only in-frame clones and omits some. The sample lists 170,000 or so clones, around 81% occurring once. Source material: PBMCs. The origin of the receptors is a woman aged 18-29 years in good health and CMV-seropositive.

The CDR3 reads CASRGQGIRQTGNTIYF. For the CDR3, the DNA is TGTGCCAGCAGGGGACAGGGTATAAGACAAACTGGAAACACCATATATTTT. The V call is TRBV2, the J call TRBJ1-3, with 9 bases that match TRBD1. CDR1 is SNHLY, CDR2 FYNNEI, per germline. V was pared by 6 bases and J by 2 bases, with 11 bases of the junction left unmatched. The CDR3 length is 17 residues.

The chain has TRBV2 and TRBJ2-4; a possible D gene is TRBD1 (5 bases). Trimming stripped 3 bases from V and 7 bases from J, with 10 bases between. The CDR3 sequence is 13 residues long. The germline gives CDR1 SNHLY, CDR2 FYNNEI. The CDR3 protein is CASSEDTLNIQYF. The CDR3 DNA follows: TGTGCCAGCAGTGAGGACACCCTCAACATTCAGTACTTC.

This chain's CDR3 is CASSPGGRNVGELFF. Here the CDR3 DNA reads TGTGCCAGCAGTCCGGGGGGCCGGAATGTCGGGGAGCTGTTTTTT. The chain uses TRBV5-4 and TRBJ2-2, with D perhaps matching TRBD2 (7 bases). The germline V gene has CDR1 SGHNT and CDR2 YYREEE (reference sequence). Deletions cut 5 bases from V and 7 bases from J, with 18 bases between. CDR3 size: 15 residues.

The J gene is TRBJ2-1, the V gene TRBV2; D unresolved. The CDR3 spans 13 residues. Trimming stripped 6 bases from V and 5 bases from J, with 11 bases between. Germline V gene data show CDR1 as SNHLY and CDR2 as FYNNEI. The CDR3 region is CASSTSQNNEQFF. CDR3 in DNA: TGTGCCAGCAGCACGAGCCAAAACAATGAGCAGTTCTTC.

The chain combines TRBV4-1 with TRBJ1-2; 7 bases agree with TRBD1. The CDR3 is made up of 15 amino acids. Germline V gives CDR1 MGHRA, CDR2 YSYEKL. Losses at the gene ends were 1 base for V and 4 bases for J; bases not matched to a gene: 6. CDR3 coding DNA: TGCGCCAGCAGCCAAGTGATCGGGGACAGCTATGGCTACACCTTC. It is translated as CASSQVIGDSYGYTF.

The chain links TRBV5-4 to TRBJ2-2, with D perhaps matching TRBD1 (6 bases). With 3 bases removed from V and 0 bases from J, the gap between germline ends came to 9 bases. Germline lookup yields CDR1 SGHNT and CDR2 YYREEE (reference sequence). The CDR3 runs to 15 residues. The DNA for the CDR3 is TGTGCCAGCAGCTGGGGACATACGAACACCGGGGAGCTGTTTTTT. Protein: CASSWGHTNTGELFF.

This chain connects TRBV6-1 to TRBJ1-1; no clear D gene. Germline CDR1 and CDR2: MNHNS and SASEGT. There are 12 residues in the CDR3. V was clipped by 6 bases and J by 0 bases, with 5 bases between them. The CDR3 nucleotides read TGTGCCAGCAGCGCAGTGAACACTGAAGCTTTCTTT. Translation: CASSAVNTEAFF.

The chain employs TRBV5-4 and TRBJ1-1; D perhaps matches TRBD1 (5 bases). The V end lost 3 bases, the J end lost 4 bases, and 13 bases lay between the germline ends. The CDR3 sequence is 14 residues long. The germline CDR1 and CDR2 sequences are SGHNT and YYREEE (reference sequence). CDR3 DNA: TGTGCCAGCAGCTGGCGGGGGGGGTCCACTGAAGCTTTCTTT. Amino acid sequence: CASSWRGGSTEAFF. Drawing the rest from reference TRBV5-4 and TRBJ1-1, the complete variable domain is ETGVTQSPTHLIKTRGQQVTLRCSSQSGHNTVSWYQQALGQGPQFIFQYYREEENGRGNFPPRFSGLQFPNYSSELNVNALELDDSALYLCASSWRGGSTEAFFGQGTRLTVV.

J is TRBJ1-5 and V is TRBV6-5; no clear D gene. The germline V gene has CDR1 MNHEY and CDR2 SVGAGI. V shed 6 bases and J shed 4 bases, with 16 bases lying between them. The CDR3 totals 15 residues. The CDR3: CASRTGRARNQPQHF. Here the CDR3 DNA reads TGTGCCAGCAGGACGGGAAGGGCGAGGAATCAGCCCCAGCATTTT.

CDR3 loop: CASSEGTRAFQETQYF. Written as DNA, the CDR3 is TGCGCCAGCAGCGAGGGGACTAGGGCGTTCCAAGAGACCCAGTACTTC. V and J are TRBV5-1 and TRBJ2-5, with 8 bases matching TRBD2. The CDR3 is 16 amino acids. The V gene's germline CDR1 is SGHRS and CDR2 YFSETQ. With V trimmed by 4 bases and J by 1 base, 9 bases remained unmatched.

The V and J genes are TRBV9 and TRBJ2-3; TRBD1 matches at 7 bases. Germline assignment: CDR1 SGDLS and CDR2 YYNGEE. CDR3 length: 13 amino acids. J gave up 12 bases and V 1 base, and 8 bases lay outside the gene matches. The DNA for the CDR3 is TGTGCCAGCAGCGTAATGGTAGGGACAGAACAGTATTTT. Protein product: CASSVMVGTEQYF.

The chain couples TRBV7-2 to TRBJ1-5; weak D call: TRBD1 (5 bases). Looked up from germline, CDR1 is SGHTA and CDR2 is FQGNSA. V lost 10 bases and J 4 bases, leaving 17 bases between the germline ends. CDR3 length equals 14 residues. This CDR3 is CATGWGSTNQPQHF. CDR3 DNA: TGTGCCACCGGGTGGGGCAGTACTAATCAGCCCCAGCATTTT.

V gene TRBV7-3 combines with J gene TRBJ2-2; TRBD1 matches 8 bases. CDR1 is SGHTA and CDR2 is FQGTGA in the germline V gene. Trimming at V came to 3 bases and at J to 1 base, leaving 7 bases not matched to a gene. This CDR3 comprises 17 residues. The CDR3 DNA sequence: TGTGCCAGCAGCTTGAGACCGACAGGGGTGAACACCGGGGAGCTGTTTTTT. It encodes CASSLRPTGVNTGELFF.

The CDR3 here is CASRYDRGGKNIQYF. As DNA, the CDR3 is TGTGCCAGCAGATACGACAGGGGAGGCAAAAACATTCAGTACTTC. The V gene is TRBV27, the J gene TRBJ2-4; 8 bases are a match to TRBD1. CDR3 length: 15 residues. Losses at the gene ends were 6 bases for V and 3 bases for J; bases not matched to a gene: 7. Germline CDR1 reads MNHEY; CDR2 reads SMNVEV (reference sequence).

The gene calls are TRBV2 and TRBJ1-4; TRBD1 aligns across 7 bases. Germline V lookup: CDR1 SNHLY, CDR2 FYNNEI. J gave up 8 bases and V 6 bases, and 12 bases lay outside the gene matches. The CDR3 loop spans 15 amino acids. The CDR3 protein is CASRRPGQSREKLFF. In nucleotides, the CDR3 is TGTGCCAGCAGGCGACCGGGACAGTCGAGAGAAAAACTGTTTTTT.

The V and J genes are TRBV25-1 and TRBJ1-5; D possibly corresponds to TRBD1 (5 bases). The germline CDR1 and CDR2 sequences are MGHDK and SYGVNS. V lost 8 bases and J 0 bases, leaving 17 bases between the germline ends. The CDR3 loop spans 16 amino acids. CDR3 region: CASLVRSRDSNQPQHF. The CDR3 nucleotides read TGTGCCAGCTTAGTTCGGAGCAGGGATAGCAATCAGCCCCAGCATTTT.

CDR3 coding DNA: TGTGCCAGCAGTCTTCGACAGGGCCCCCTTTTAGTGCATGAGCAGTTCTTC. It is translated as CASSLRQGPLLVHEQFF. V usage is TRBV27 and J usage is TRBJ2-1, with TRBD1 identical over 7 bases. The CDR3 runs to 17 residues. V shed 5 bases and J 8 bases; nucleotides not matched to a gene: 18. Germline values: CDR1 MNHEY, CDR2 SMNVEV (reference sequence).

The chain is built from TRBV19 and TRBJ1-3; D not resolved. V lost 5 bases and J 0 bases, leaving 8 bases between the germline ends. Germline V gene lookup returns CDR1 LNHDA and CDR2 SQIVND (reference sequence). The CDR3 is 14 amino acids. For the CDR3, the DNA is TGTGCCAGTAGTGTACAGAGCTCTGGAAACACCATATATTTT. Protein product: CASSVQSSGNTIYF.

This clone was detected once. The rearrangement uses TRBV11-2 and TRBJ1-2; 7 positions match TRBD1. Germline V gene sequence: CDR1 SGHAT, CDR2 FQNNGV. CDR3 length: 13 residues. The J segment lost 8 bases and the V segment lost 3 bases, leaving 6 bases of the junction unmatched. CDR3 loop: CASSLTGSFGYTF. The DNA for the CDR3 is TGTGCCAGCAGCTTGACAGGGTCGTTCGGCTACACCTTC.

The chain combines TRBV9 with TRBJ1-3, with D unclear. Germline-derived CDR1 and CDR2 are SGDLS and YYNGEE. The CDR3 extends over 14 amino acids. V was clipped by 3 bases and J by 0 bases, with 7 bases between them. The CDR3 here is CASSAGDSGNTIYF. The CDR3, as DNA: TGTGCCAGCAGCGCCGGGGACTCTGGAAACACCATATATTTT.